This T cell receptor (beta chain) was retrieved from a study of beta chain features in type 1 diabetes. Broader study findings: In every one of the four CD4+ subsets, TCRB CDR3s were moderately but significantly shorter in Type 1 diabetes patients.

Trimming took off 6 bases at V and 3 bases at J, with 12 bases between the two ends. Germline V gives CDR1 SQVTM, CDR2 ANQGSEA. The CDR3 spans 13 residues. The sequenced template was cDNA made from the entire isolated RNA. About 4 million reads was the average for naive, central memory and regulatory T cell samples. Some clones are missing from TCRdb's copy, which holds only in-frame ones; the method was immunoSEQ multiplex PCR. The sample records 600,000 to 750,000 clones, 9.5% to 15% being singletons. In this sample, this clone turned up a few times. Its specificity is unknown. Material: naive CD4+ T cells from blood. The chain has TRBV29-1 and TRBJ1-5; no clear D gene. This TCR was sampled from a man under 40 with type 1 diabetes. The CDR3 nucleotides are TGCAGCGTCGGTGGGCAGGCCAATCAGCCCCAGCATTTT. Its protein product is CSVGGQANQPQHF. Full variable domain (rest looked up from reference TRBV29-1 and TRBJ1-5): SAVISQKPSRDICQRGTSLTIQCQVDSQVTMMFWYRQQPGQSLTLIATANQGSEATYESGFVIDKFPISRPNLTFSTLTVSNMSPEDSSIYLCSVGGQANQPQHFGDGTRLSIL.